The clone carrying this T cell receptor beta chain was seen many times. Its antigen is still unknown. This sample stems from a study of human T cells and chemical hapten exposure. Time point noted: pre-sensitization, week 0. Documented treatment: therapeutic diphenylcyclopropenone sensitization with weekly scalp DPC. General study points: Having alopecia, donors may respond immunologically unlike healthy people. Sensitizing with DPC caused no change in TCRs above 1 in 1000 frequency.

TCRdb passed the RACE reads through MiXCR, listing each CDR3 protein once. Of 280,000 or so distinct CDR3 sequences in the sample, roughly 7.7% were seen once. The sequence came from a young man with alopecia areata. Some clones in this sample may be carry-over from other donors' samples. The material sequenced was whole blood, taken in connection with sensitization to the hapten diphenylcyclopropenone (DPC).

The CDR3 loop is CASSLIILGFQETQYF. The CDR3 DNA is TGTGCCAGCAGCTTAATCATTTTAGGCTTCCAAGAGACCCAGTACTTC. The chain carries TRBV5-5 and TRBJ2-5; D ambiguous. The germline V gene has CDR1 SGHKS and CDR2 YYEKEE (reference sequence). There are 16 residues in the CDR3. V lost 2 bases, J lost 1 base, and 15 bases lay in between.